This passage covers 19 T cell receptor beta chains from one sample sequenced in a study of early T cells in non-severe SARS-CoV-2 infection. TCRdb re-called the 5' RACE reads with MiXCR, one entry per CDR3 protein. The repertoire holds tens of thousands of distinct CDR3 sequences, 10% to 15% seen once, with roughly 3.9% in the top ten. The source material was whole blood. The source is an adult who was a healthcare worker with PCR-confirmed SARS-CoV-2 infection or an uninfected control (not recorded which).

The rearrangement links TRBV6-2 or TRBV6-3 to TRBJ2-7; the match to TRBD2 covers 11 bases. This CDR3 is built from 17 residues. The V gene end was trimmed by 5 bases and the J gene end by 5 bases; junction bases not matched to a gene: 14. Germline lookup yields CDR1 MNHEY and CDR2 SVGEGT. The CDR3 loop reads CASSTTSGSGPIHEQYF. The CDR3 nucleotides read TGTGCCAGCAGTACCACTAGCGGGAGTGGCCCGATCCACGAGCAGTACTTC.

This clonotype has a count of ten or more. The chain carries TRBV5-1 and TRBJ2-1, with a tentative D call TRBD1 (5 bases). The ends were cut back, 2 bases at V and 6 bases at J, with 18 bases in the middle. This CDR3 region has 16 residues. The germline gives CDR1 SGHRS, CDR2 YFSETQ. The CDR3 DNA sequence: TGCGCCAGCAGCTTTGGAACTACAGGTTACGGCAATGAGCAGTTCTTC. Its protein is CASSFGTTGYGNEQFF.

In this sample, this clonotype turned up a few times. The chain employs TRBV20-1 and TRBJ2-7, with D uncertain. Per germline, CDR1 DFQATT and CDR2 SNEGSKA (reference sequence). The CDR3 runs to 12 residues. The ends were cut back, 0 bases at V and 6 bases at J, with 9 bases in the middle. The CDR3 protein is CSARDRVGEQYF. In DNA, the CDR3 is TGCAGTGCTAGAGATCGGGTAGGCGAGCAGTACTTC.

The CDR3 DNA reads TGTGCCTGGGCCCGACAGGTTCTCGGCAATGAGCAGTTCTTC. Protein: CAWARQVLGNEQFF. This chain connects TRBV30 to TRBJ2-1; perhaps TRBD1 as D (6 bases). The germline V gene has CDR1 GTSNPN and CDR2 SVGIG (reference sequence). V lost 5 bases and J lost 6, with 17 bases in between. CDR3 length: 14 amino acids.

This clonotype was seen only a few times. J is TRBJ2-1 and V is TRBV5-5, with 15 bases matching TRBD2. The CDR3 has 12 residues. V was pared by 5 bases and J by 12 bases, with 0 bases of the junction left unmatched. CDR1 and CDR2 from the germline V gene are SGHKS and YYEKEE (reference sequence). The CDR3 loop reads CASRGLAGGQFF. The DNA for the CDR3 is TGTGCCAGCAGGGGACTAGCGGGAGGGCAGTTCTTC. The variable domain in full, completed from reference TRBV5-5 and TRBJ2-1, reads DAGVTQSPTHLIKTRGQQVTLRCSPISGHKSVSWYQQVLGQGPQFIFQYYEKEERGRGNFPDRFSARQFPNYSSELNVNALLLGDSALYLCASRGLAGGQFFGPGTRLTVL.

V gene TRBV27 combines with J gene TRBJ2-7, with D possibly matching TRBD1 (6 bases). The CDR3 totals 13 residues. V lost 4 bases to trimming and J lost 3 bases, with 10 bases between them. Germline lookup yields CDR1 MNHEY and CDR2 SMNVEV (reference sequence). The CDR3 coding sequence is TGTGCCAGCAGTTACAGGGATAGCTACGAGCAGTACTTC. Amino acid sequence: CASSYRDSYEQYF.

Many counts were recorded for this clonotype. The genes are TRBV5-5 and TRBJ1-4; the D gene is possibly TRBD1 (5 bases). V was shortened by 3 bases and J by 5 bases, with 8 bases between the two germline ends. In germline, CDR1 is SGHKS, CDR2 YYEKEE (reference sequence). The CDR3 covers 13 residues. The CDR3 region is CASSSTVNEKLFF. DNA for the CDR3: TGTGCCAGCAGCTCGACAGTGAATGAAAAACTGTTTTTT.

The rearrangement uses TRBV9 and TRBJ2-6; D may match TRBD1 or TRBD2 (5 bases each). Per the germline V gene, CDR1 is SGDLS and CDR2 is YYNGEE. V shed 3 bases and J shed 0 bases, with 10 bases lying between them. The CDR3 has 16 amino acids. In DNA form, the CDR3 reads TGTGCCAGCAGCGAGGGACGCAGCTCTGGGGCCAACGTCCTGACTTTC. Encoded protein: CASSEGRSSGANVLTF.

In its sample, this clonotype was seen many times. The CDR3 protein is CASSRQPSTDTQYF. The CDR3 bases are TGTGCCAGCAGCCGACAGCCTAGCACAGATACGCAGTATTTT. J is TRBJ2-3 and V is TRBV11-2, with a weak D call TRBD1 (5 bases). Trimming cost V 5 bases and J 0 bases, with 9 bases left between them. Germline CDR1 SGHAT, CDR2 FQNNGV. This CDR3 spans 14 amino acids.

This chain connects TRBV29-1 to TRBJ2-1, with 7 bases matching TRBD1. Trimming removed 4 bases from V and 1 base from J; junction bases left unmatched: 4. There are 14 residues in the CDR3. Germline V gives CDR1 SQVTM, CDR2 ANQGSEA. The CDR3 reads CSVAYRGSYNEQFF. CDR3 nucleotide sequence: TGCAGCGTTGCCTACAGGGGTTCCTACAATGAGCAGTTCTTC.

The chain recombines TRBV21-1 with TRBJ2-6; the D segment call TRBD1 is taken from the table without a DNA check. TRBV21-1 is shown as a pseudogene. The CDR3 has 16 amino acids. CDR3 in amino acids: CASTLTGLSGANVLTF. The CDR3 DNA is TGTGCCAGCACTTTAACAGGGCTCTCTGGGGCCAACGTCCTGACTTTC.

CDR3 DNA: TGTGCCAGCAGTCTAGCGGGAGCCGAGGATGAGCAGTTCTTC. Translation gives CASSLAGAEDEQFF. The V gene is TRBV28, the J gene TRBJ2-1; TRBD2 aligns across 10 bases. In germline, CDR1 is MDHEN, CDR2 SYDVKM. The CDR3 is 14 amino acids. The J segment lost 8 bases and the V segment lost 5 bases, leaving 6 bases of the junction unmatched. The variable domain in full, with the rest retrieved from reference TRBV28 and TRBJ2-1, is DVKVTQSSRYLVKRTGEKVFLECVQDMDHENMFWYRQDPGLGLRLIYFSYDVKMKEKGDIPEGYSVSREKKERFSLILESASTNQTSMYLCASSLAGAEDEQFFGPGTRLTVL.

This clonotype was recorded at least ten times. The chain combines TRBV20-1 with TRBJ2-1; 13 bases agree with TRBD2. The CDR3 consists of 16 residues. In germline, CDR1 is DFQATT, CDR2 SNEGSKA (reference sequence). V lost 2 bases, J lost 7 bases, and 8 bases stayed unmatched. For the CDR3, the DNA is TGCAGTGCTAGAAGAAAGACTAGCGGGAGGAGGAATGAGCAGTTCTTC. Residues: CSARRKTSGRRNEQFF.

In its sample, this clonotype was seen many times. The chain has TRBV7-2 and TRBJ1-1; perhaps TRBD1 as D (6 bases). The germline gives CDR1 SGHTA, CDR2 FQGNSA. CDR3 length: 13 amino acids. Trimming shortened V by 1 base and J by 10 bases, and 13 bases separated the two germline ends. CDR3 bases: TGTGCCAGCAGCTTAGTCGGAACAGGGTCAGCTTTCTTT. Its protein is CASSLVGTGSAFF.

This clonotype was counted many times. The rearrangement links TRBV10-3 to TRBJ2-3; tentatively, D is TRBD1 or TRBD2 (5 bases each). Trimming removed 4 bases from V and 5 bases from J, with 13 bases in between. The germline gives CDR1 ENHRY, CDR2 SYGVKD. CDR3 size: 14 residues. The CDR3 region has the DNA TGTGCCATCAGTGGTTCCGGGACGATAGATACGCAGTATTTT. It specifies CAISGSGTIDTQYF.

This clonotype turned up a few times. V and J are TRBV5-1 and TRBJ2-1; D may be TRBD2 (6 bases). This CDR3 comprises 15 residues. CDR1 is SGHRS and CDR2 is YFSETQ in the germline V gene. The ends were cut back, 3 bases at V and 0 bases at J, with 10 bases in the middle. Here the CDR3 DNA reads TGCGCCAGCAGCTGGAGGGCAGGCTCCTACAATGAGCAGTTCTTC. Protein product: CASSWRAGSYNEQFF.

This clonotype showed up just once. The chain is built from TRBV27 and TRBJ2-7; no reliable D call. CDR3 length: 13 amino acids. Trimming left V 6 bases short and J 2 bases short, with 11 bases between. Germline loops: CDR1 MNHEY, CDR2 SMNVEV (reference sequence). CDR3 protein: CASSSDPTYEQYF. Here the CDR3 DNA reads TGTGCCAGCAGCTCGGACCCTACCTACGAGCAGTACTTC.

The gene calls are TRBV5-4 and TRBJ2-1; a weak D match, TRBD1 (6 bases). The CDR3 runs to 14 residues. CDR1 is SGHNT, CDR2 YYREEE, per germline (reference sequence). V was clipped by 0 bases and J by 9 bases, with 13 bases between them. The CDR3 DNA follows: TGTGCCAGCAGCTTGGCAGACGGCAGGGGTGAGCAGTTCTTC. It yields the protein CASSLADGRGEQFF.

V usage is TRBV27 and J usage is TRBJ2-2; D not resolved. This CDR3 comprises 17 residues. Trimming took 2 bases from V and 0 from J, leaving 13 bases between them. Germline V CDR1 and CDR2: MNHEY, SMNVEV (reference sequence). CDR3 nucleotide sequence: TGTGCCAGCAGTTTACGTTCTCGGCGGACGAACACCGGGGAGCTGTTTTTT. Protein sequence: CASSLRSRRTNTGELFF.